This T cell receptor beta chain was observed in a study of T cell changes during pregnancy in multiple sclerosis. This clone was seen just once. The J segment lost 0 bases and the V segment lost 1 base, leaving 3 bases of the junction unmatched. The germline gives CDR1 SGHRS, CDR2 YFSETQ. CDR3 length: 16 residues. Profiling relied on immunoSEQ multiplex PCR, and the TCRdb table lists in-frame clones only, not all of them. There are 50,000 to 80,000 clones in the sample; over 75% occur only once, and 5.3% lies in the top ten. The TCR originated in a female donor with multiple sclerosis, enrolled in a pregnancy study. V is TRBV5-1 and J is TRBJ2-1; 8 nucleotides align to TRBD2. The sample consisted of CD8+ T cells from peripheral blood mononuclear cells, taken before pregnancy. The CDR3 loop is CASSLTSGSSYNEQFF. The CDR3, as DNA: TGCGCCAGCAGCTTGACTAGCGGCAGCTCCTACAATGAGCAGTTCTTC.